Listed below are T cell receptor beta chains from one sample, sequenced in a study of T cells in Graves' hyperthyroidism and ophthalmopathy. TCRdb processed the multiplex PCR reads anew with MiXCR; each CDR3 protein has one entry. The sample lists 300,000 to 400,000 distinct CDR3 sequences, roughly 14% seen once, with roughly 11% in the top ten. Sequenced input: blood. These TCRs come from a woman aged 55-70 years with Graves' hyperthyroidism. CDR3s include the opening cysteine and the closing phenylalanine or tryptophan. The D gene is left open where the match is weak. Clone size is shown for a subset of rows, as once, few, many or a class of expanded clone.

CDR3nt	CDR3aa	d_gene	j_gene	abundance	v_gene
TGTGCCAGTACTAGCGGGAGCGTTAGTGAGCAGTTCTTC	CASTSGSVSEQFF	TRBD2	TRBJ2-1	few	TRBV6-2/TRBV6-3
TGTGCCAGCAGCCAACCTGGGCAAGAGATCCAGTACTTC	CASSQPGQEIQYF	.	TRBJ2-5	.	TRBV3-1
TGCGCCAGCAGCTTGAGCAGCGGGAGGGCGGCCTACGAGCAGTACTTC	CASSLSSGRAAYEQYF	TRBD2	TRBJ2-7	few	TRBV5-1
TGTGCCTGGACAGGGAGGTACAACACTGAAGCTTTCTTT	CAWTGRYNTEAFF	.	TRBJ1-1	many	TRBV30
TGTGCCATCAGTGGAACCCGGGACAGGGGGCGCAGCACTGAAGCTTTCTTT	CAISGTRDRGRSTEAFF	TRBD1	TRBJ1-1	.	TRBV10-3
TGTGCCACCAGCAGAGCACAGACCTACGAGCAGTACTTC	CATSRAQTYEQYF	.	TRBJ2-7	many	TRBV15
TGTGCCAGCTCACCACCGACTTTTGGCACAGATACGCAGTATTTT	CASSPPTFGTDTQYF	.	TRBJ2-3	many	TRBV18
TGTGCCAGCAGTTTCTCCGACAGGGGGCCTTCCACTGAAGCTTTCTTT	CASSFSDRGPSTEAFF	TRBD1	TRBJ1-1	few	TRBV6-5
TGCGCCAGCAGCTTGGCCAGGGGCGGCACAGATACGCAGTATTTT	CASSLARGGTDTQYF	.	TRBJ2-3	.	TRBV5-1
TGTGCCAGCGAGGGACCTCTTGATACTGAAGCTTTCTTT	CASEGPLDTEAFF	.	TRBJ1-1	many	TRBV7-9
TGTGCCAGCAGTTACGGACAGGGAGAAGGGACCCAGTACTTC	CASSYGQGEGTQYF	TRBD1	TRBJ2-5	many	TRBV6-5
TGTGCCAGCTTATGGAGGGACATTGGACCCGAGCAGTACTTC	CASLWRDIGPEQYF	.	TRBJ2-7	many	TRBV11-2
TGTGCCAGCAGGGGGACAGGGCTCAACTATGGCTACACCTTC	CASRGTGLNYGYTF	TRBD1	TRBJ1-2	few	TRBV2
TGTGCCAGCAGCCCCGGACTAGCGGCTAGCACAGATACGCAGTATTTT	CASSPGLAASTDTQYF	TRBD2	TRBJ2-3	many	TRBV3-1
TGTGCCAGCTCACCAGTAAGGGAAGGCAGCACAGATACGCAGTATTTT	CASSPVREGSTDTQYF	.	TRBJ2-3	many	TRBV18
TGTGCCAGCAGCTTACGGACAGGGCGGAGCACAGATACGCAGTATTTT	CASSLRTGRSTDTQYF	TRBD1	TRBJ2-3	few	TRBV5-6
TGTGCTAGTGGTTTCGGCGGGGTTAATGGCGAGCAGTACTTC	CASGFGGVNGEQYF	.	TRBJ2-7	many	TRBV12-5
TGTGCCAGCAGCTTAGGGCTTACTTGGGGCTACACCTTC	CASSLGLTWGYTF	.	TRBJ1-2	.	TRBV7-9
TGCAGCGTGGCCGCGGCGGCGGGAGCGCGTGAGCAGTACTTC	CSVAAAAGAREQYF	TRBD2	TRBJ2-7	many	TRBV29-1
TGTGCCAGCAGCTTAGCGGCAGCCTACAATGAGCAGTTCTTC	CASSLAAAYNEQFF	.	TRBJ2-1	few	TRBV7-9
TGTGCCAGCAGTGTGGTTACCGAGTCTAATGAAAAACTGTTTTTT	CASSVVTESNEKLFF	.	TRBJ1-4	many	TRBV2
TGCAGTGCTTCCCAGGGGGCCGGCTACACCTTC	CSASQGAGYTF	TRBD1	TRBJ1-2	many	TRBV20-1